The 7 T cell receptor beta chains below come from one sample, sequenced in a study of cytomegalovirus exposure and HLA in healthy donors. PCR used 60 Vbeta primers and 13 Jbeta primers. TCRdb's copy holds only in-frame clones and misses some; the assay was immunoSEQ multiplex PCR. The table lists fewer than 200,000 clones, approximately 81% of them singletons. The material sequenced was PBMCs. The receptors derive from a woman aged 30 to 39 in good health and CMV-seronegative.

V gene TRBV27 combines with J gene TRBJ1-2; D is possibly TRBD1 (6 bases). Trimming removed 5 bases at V and 3 bases at J, with 10 bases between. Per germline, CDR1 MNHEY and CDR2 SMNVEV (reference sequence). The CDR3 runs to 13 residues. The CDR3 DNA is TGTGCCAGCAGTCCACGGACAGACTATGGCTACACCTTC. As protein: CASSPRTDYGYTF.

This chain joins TRBV15 and TRBJ1-5; possible D gene TRBD1, 5 bases. Trimming took off 4 bases at V and 2 bases at J, with 21 bases between the two ends. Germline CDR1 is LNHNV and CDR2 is YYDKDF (reference sequence). The CDR3 extends over 18 amino acids. This chain's CDR3 is CATSKGPESGRGNQPQHF. The CDR3 DNA is TGTGCCACCAGCAAAGGGCCCGAATCGGGCAGGGGCAATCAGCCCCAGCATTTT. Full variable domain (remainder filled in from reference TRBV15 and TRBJ1-5): DAMVIQNPRYQVTQFGKPVTLSCSQTLNHNVMYWYQQKSSQAPKLLFHYYDKDFNNEADTPDNFQSRRPNTSFCFLDIRSPGLGDTAMYLCATSKGPESGRGNQPQHFGDGTRLSIL.

V and J are TRBV28 and TRBJ2-2; maybe TRBD2 (5 bases). This CDR3 is built from 15 residues. Trimming removed 7 bases at V and 1 base at J, with 13 bases between. Germline values: CDR1 MDHEN, CDR2 SYDVKM. CDR3 amino acids: CASITGSENTGELFF. The CDR3 region has the DNA TGTGCCAGCATAACCGGTAGCGAGAACACCGGGGAGCTGTTTTTT.

This chain joins TRBV11-3 and TRBJ2-5; possible D gene TRBD2, 5 bases. CDR3 size: 14 residues. The germline V gene has CDR1 SGHNT and CDR2 YENEEA. V lost 1 base to trimming and J lost 4 bases, with 10 bases between them. The CDR3 nucleotides read TGTGCCAGCAGCTTAGCAGGCGGAGGAGAGACCCAGTACTTC. Encoded protein: CASSLAGGGETQYF.

V gene TRBV28 combines with J gene TRBJ1-2; 7 nucleotides agree with TRBD1. This CDR3 comprises 16 residues. J was trimmed by 0 bases and V by 8 bases; bases with no gene match: 12. The germline V gene encodes CDR1 MDHEN and CDR2 SYDVKM. CDR3 sequence (DNA): TGTGCCAGCTTCGGGACAGACCTTCGACCTAACTATGGCTACACCTTC. It codes for CASFGTDLRPNYGYTF.

The genes are TRBV27 and TRBJ2-5, with 10 bases that match TRBD2. The germline V gene encodes CDR1 MNHEY and CDR2 SMNVEV (reference sequence). The CDR3 totals 17 residues. V was pared by 6 bases and J by 5 bases, with 15 bases of the junction left unmatched. The chain's CDR3 is CASRAPGLAMREETQYF. CDR3 nucleotide sequence: TGTGCCAGCAGGGCCCCGGGACTAGCGATGCGGGAGGAGACCCAGTACTTC.

The J gene is TRBJ2-3, the V gene TRBV27; 9 bases are a match to TRBD2. Germline CDR1 is MNHEY and CDR2 is SMNVEV (reference sequence). The CDR3 spans 17 residues. V lost 5 bases, J lost 0 bases, and 9 bases stayed unmatched. This CDR3 reads CASSRRREGLSTDTQYF. The CDR3 nucleotides read TGTGCCAGCAGTCGCAGGCGGGAGGGACTGAGCACAGATACGCAGTATTTT.